Sequencing of this T cell receptor beta chain was carried out in a study of cytomegalovirus exposure and HLA in healthy donors. Use of 60 Vbeta and 13 Jbeta primers characterized the PCR. Produced via immunoSEQ multiplex PCR; TCRdb's table is partial and in-frame only. The table records some 110,000 clones, about 70% of them present only once. This CDR3 has 15 amino acids. Germline values: CDR1 MDHEN, CDR2 SYDVKM. J lost 4 bases, V lost 3 bases, and 8 bases had no gene match. The sequenced sample consisted of PBMCs. The sequence was obtained from a man between 25 and 39 years old in good health and CMV-seronegative. The chain uses TRBV28 and TRBJ2-7; 8 bases align to TRBD1. CDR3 protein: CASSFSAGGEYEQYF. CDR3 nucleotide sequence: TGTGCCAGCAGTTTCTCGGCAGGGGGCGAATACGAGCAGTACTTC. The variable domain in full, completed from reference TRBV28 and TRBJ2-7, reads DVKVTQSSRYLVKRTGEKVFLECVQDMDHENMFWYRQDPGLGLRLIYFSYDVKMKEKGDIPEGYSVSREKKERFSLILESASTNQTSMYLCASSFSAGGEYEQYFGPGTRLTVT.